The entry below gives a single T cell receptor beta chain sequence along with its context. The antigen is not known. This sample stems from a study of T cell responses to AZD1222 COVID-19 vaccine. Study-wide findings and caveats: Reports say nearly half of spike-specific TCRs go after unmutated variant regions. Among AZD1222 vaccinees, only 5 to 7 were seropositive at baseline.

Libraries were prepared by immunoSEQ multiplex PCR; TCRdb keeps only in-frame clonotypes and omits some of them. The sample lists 180,000 or so clones; approximately 90% were seen once. V was cut by 0 bases and J by 0 bases, with 14 bases left in between. This CDR3 spans 17 amino acids. Germline V gives CDR1 LGHNT, CDR2 FRNRAP. The clonotype comes from an adult who received the MenACWY meningococcal vaccine as a control. Sequences were derived from peripheral blood, sampled 28 days after the second dose of the MenACWY control vaccine. J is TRBJ1-2 and V is TRBV12-5; D is perhaps TRBD1 (5 bases). CDR3 in amino acids: CASGLVRLGETNYGYTF. For the CDR3, the DNA is TGTGCTAGTGGTTTGGTACGGCTAGGGGAAACTAACTATGGCTACACCTTC.